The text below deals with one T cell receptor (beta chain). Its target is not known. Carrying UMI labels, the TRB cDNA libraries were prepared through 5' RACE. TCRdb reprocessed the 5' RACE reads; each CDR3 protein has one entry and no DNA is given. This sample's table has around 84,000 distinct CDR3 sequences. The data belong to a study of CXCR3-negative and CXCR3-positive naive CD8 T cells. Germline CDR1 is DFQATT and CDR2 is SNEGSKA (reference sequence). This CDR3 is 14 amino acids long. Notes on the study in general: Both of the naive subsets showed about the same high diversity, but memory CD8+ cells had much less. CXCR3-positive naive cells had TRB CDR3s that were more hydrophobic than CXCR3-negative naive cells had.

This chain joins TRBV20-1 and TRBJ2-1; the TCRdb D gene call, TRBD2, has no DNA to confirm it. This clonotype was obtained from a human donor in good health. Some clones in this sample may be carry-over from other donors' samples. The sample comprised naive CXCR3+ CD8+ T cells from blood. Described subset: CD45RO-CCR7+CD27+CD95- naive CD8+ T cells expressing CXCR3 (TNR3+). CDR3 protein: CSADGLAGADEQFF.